This TCR beta chain was captured by sequencing in a study of cytomegalovirus exposure and HLA in healthy donors. Whole-study context: Most donors, about 82% of over 300 genotyped, fell in the Caucasian-associated ancestry cluster.

13 Jbeta primers and 60 Vbeta primers were used for the PCR. Assay: immunoSEQ multiplex PCR; the TCRdb copy retains only in-frame clones and omits some. Of 100,000 to 150,000 clones in the sample, 60% to 85% are singletons; the top ten hold 0.95% to 1.5%. General study results and limits: CMV serostatus was the only immune exposure information that was available. Most CMV-associated TCR beta chains were later found to appear HLA-restricted. Exclusion applied to some V segments, including TRBV6-2 and TRBV6-3, as they were indistinguishable.

The CDR3 has 13 amino acids. The germline V and J ends were trimmed by 7 bases and 3 bases, with 15 bases remaining between them. Germline CDR1 reads SQVTM; CDR2 reads ANQGSEA. A remark on this clone: Its target is not known.

Material: PBMCs. The chain couples TRBV29-1 to TRBJ1-2; no definite D call. This sequence originates from a female donor in good health and CMV-seronegative. The CDR3 sequence is CSAAPGVDYGYTF. The CDR3 DNA reads TGCAGCGCCGCCCCCGGGGTTGACTATGGCTACACCTTC. Together with reference TRBV29-1 and TRBJ1-2, the CDR3 gives the full variable domain: SAVISQKPSRDICQRGTSLTIQCQVDSQVTMMFWYRQQPGQSLTLIATANQGSEATYESGFVIDKFPISRPNLTFSTLTVSNMSPEDSSIYLCSAAPGVDYGYTFGSGTRLTVV.